This record concerns one T cell receptor (beta chain) sequence. The antigen is not known. V lost 0 bases, J lost 6 bases, and 10 bases lay in between. Germline-derived CDR1 and CDR2 are SGDLS and YYNGEE. The CDR3 runs 13 residues. These data are taken from a study of cytomegalovirus exposure and HLA in healthy donors. General study results and limits: In a later analysis, a missense DCLRE1C variant was linked to TCR beta V- and J-gene trimming. Near-uniform donor sequencing depth was presumed by presence/absence analyses.

Donors had nominal health at sampling but likely had unrecorded immune exposures. Researchers ran the PCR with 60 Vbeta and 13 Jbeta primers. TCRdb's copy holds only in-frame clones and misses some; the assay was immunoSEQ multiplex PCR. This table holds tens of thousands of clones, around three quarters found once. The rearrangement uses TRBV9 and TRBJ2-7; D call uncertain. The TCR comes from a male donor in good health and CMV-seronegative. Sequencing was performed on PBMCs. The CDR3 reads CASSVVLGAEQYF. In DNA form, the CDR3 reads TGTGCCAGCAGCGTAGTGTTAGGAGCCGAGCAGTACTTC.